A single sample gave rise to the 19 T cell receptor beta chains below, sequenced in a study of human T cells and chemical hapten exposure. One entry per CDR3 protein results from TCRdb running MiXCR on the RACE reads. The sample has a few hundred thousand distinct CDR3 sequences; roughly 6.3% are singletons. Sample time point: patch test 2, 6 weeks after DPC sensitization. Treatment given: therapeutic diphenylcyclopropenone sensitization with weekly scalp DPC. Specimen: whole blood, collected in connection with sensitization to the hapten diphenylcyclopropenone (DPC). Receptor source: a woman aged 18-30 years with alopecia areata. Some clones in this sample may be carry-over from other donors' samples.

The sample holds many counts of this clonotype. The rearrangement links TRBV2 to TRBJ2-7; D uncertain. The germline V gene encodes CDR1 SNHLY and CDR2 FYNNEI. V was cut by 6 bases and J by 3 bases, with 12 bases left in between. This CDR3 is built from 13 residues. CDR3 in DNA: TGTGCCAGCAGGGGTCGGATCTTCTACGAGCAGTACTTC. It specifies CASRGRIFYEQYF.

The chain carries TRBV10-3 and TRBJ2-3, with D maybe TRBD2 (5 bases). Germline CDR1 ENHRY, CDR2 SYGVKD. V gave up 6 bases and J gave up 0 bases, with 10 bases separating them. This CDR3 is built from 14 residues. The CDR3 region has the DNA TGTGCCATCAGCGAGCGGTCCAGCACAGATACGCAGTATTTT. This encodes CAISERSSTDTQYF.

The rearrangement joins TRBV7-2 to TRBJ2-1; 9 bases map to TRBD2. Germline assignment: CDR1 SGHTA and CDR2 FQGNSA. With V trimmed by 5 bases and J by 4 bases, 12 bases remained unmatched. The CDR3 has 17 residues. CDR3 sequence: CASSRWSAGGSYNEQFF. The CDR3, as DNA: TGTGCCAGCAGCCGATGGTCCGCGGGGGGGTCTTACAATGAGCAGTTCTTC.

This chain connects TRBV4-2 to TRBJ2-3; perhaps TRBD2 as D (6 bases). The CDR3 extends over 15 amino acids. Germline CDR1 LGHNA, CDR2 YNFKEQ. Trimming removed 2 bases at V and 0 bases at J, with 9 bases between. The chain's CDR3 is CASSQPGTSTDTQYF. DNA of the CDR3: TGTGCCAGCAGCCAACCGGGGACTAGCACAGATACGCAGTATTTT.

V usage is TRBV9 and J usage is TRBJ2-5; D is undetermined. The CDR3 is made up of 13 amino acids. V was shortened by 0 bases and J by 3 bases, with 6 bases between the two germline ends. Germline CDR1 SGDLS, CDR2 YYNGEE. CDR3 protein: CASSVGVKETQYF. CDR3 bases: TGTGCCAGCAGCGTAGGGGTAAAAGAGACCCAGTACTTC.

This chain uses TRBV4-2 with TRBJ2-2; TRBD2 matches 7 bases. With 3 bases clipped from V and 4 bases from J, the junction kept 17 bases outside the gene matches. The CDR3 extends over 19 amino acids. Germline V gene lookup returns CDR1 LGHNA and CDR2 YNFKEQ. The CDR3 DNA reads as TGTGCCAGCAGCCACCACAGCCCGGGGGAGGGGCGTGGCACCGGGGAGCTGTTTTTT. This translates into CASSHHSPGEGRGTGELFF.

J is TRBJ2-3 and V is TRBV4-1, with 9 positions matching TRBD1. The CDR3 has 14 residues. Unmatched junction bases numbered 2, after V lost 4 bases and J lost 3 bases. In germline, CDR1 is MGHRA, CDR2 YSYEKL. The CDR3 bases are TGCGCCAGCAGCCGGGACAGGGAGACAGATACGCAGTATTTT. This gives the protein CASSRDRETDTQYF.

In this sample, this clonotype turned up a few times. J is TRBJ2-3 and V is TRBV28; the D gene is possibly TRBD2 (6 bases). The CDR3 is made up of 17 amino acids. Germline V gene data show CDR1 as MDHEN and CDR2 as SYDVKM. V lost 2 bases to trimming and J lost 3 bases, with 18 bases between them. The CDR3 nucleotides are TGTGCCAGCAGTTTAGGAGATGGGGGGTGGATAACAGATACGCAGTATTTT. Protein sequence: CASSLGDGGWITDTQYF.

This clonotype was observed a few times. The V and J genes are TRBV7-3 and TRBJ2-5; D possibly uses TRBD1 or TRBD2 (5 bases each). Germline CDR1 is SGHTA and CDR2 is FQGTGA. CDR3 size: 15 residues. V was pared by 4 bases and J by 3 bases, with 15 bases between. The CDR3 sequence is CASSSSGTREETQYF. DNA for the CDR3: TGTGCCAGCAGCTCCTCCGGGACGCGGGAAGAGACCCAGTACTTC.

This clonotype was counted once. One end of the junction does not line up with germline, which may come from a read error. The chain has TRBV27 and TRBJ1-2; D is unresolved. Germline values: CDR1 MNHEY, CDR2 SMNVEV (reference sequence). The CDR3 runs 13 residues. CDR3 bases: TGTGCCAGCAGTAGCCGGATTAACTATGGCTACAACTTC. Its protein is CASSSRINYGYNF.

This clonotype was seen ten or more times. The chain joins TRBV7-9 to TRBJ1-6; no clear D. Germline CDR1 and CDR2: SEHNR and FQNEAQ (reference sequence). The CDR3 is 18 residues long. With 5 bases removed from V and 3 bases from J, the gap between germline ends came to 20 bases. The CDR3 region is CASSRWPRSGVYNSPLHF. In nucleotides, the CDR3 is TGTGCCAGCAGCCGATGGCCGCGAAGTGGGGTCTATAATTCACCCCTCCACTTT.

Ten or more counts support this clonotype. The chain has TRBV4-3 and TRBJ2-3; D may be TRBD1 (7 bases). CDR1 LGHNA and CDR2 YSLEER come from the germline V gene. V was shortened by 3 bases and J by 1 base, with 11 bases between the two germline ends. The CDR3 totals 15 residues. Here the CDR3 reads CASSQGGQGTDTQYF. Written as DNA, the CDR3 is TGCGCCAGCAGCCAGGGAGGACAGGGCACAGATACGCAGTATTTT.

This clonotype was picked up many times. The chain recombines TRBV18 with TRBJ1-5; a weak D match, TRBD1 (6 bases). Per the germline V gene, CDR1 is KGHSH and CDR2 is LQKENI. The CDR3 runs 13 residues. The V and J ends lost 4 bases and 4 bases respectively, with 8 bases between them. The CDR3, as DNA: TGTGCCAGCTCACAGGGGGAGAATCAGCCCCAGCATTTT. Translating it yields CASSQGENQPQHF. Full variable domain (remainder filled in from reference TRBV18 and TRBJ1-5): NAGVMQNPRHLVRRRGQEARLRCSPMKGHSHVYWYRQLPEEGLKFMVYLQKENIIDESGMPKERFSAEFPKEGPSILRIQQVVRGDSAAYFCASSQGENQPQHFGDGTRLSIL.

The J gene is TRBJ1-1, the V gene TRBV7-3, with no clear D. Trimming pared 1 base from V and 4 bases from J, leaving 10 bases between. Germline CDR1 reads SGHTA; CDR2 reads FQGTGA. The CDR3 totals 14 residues. The CDR3 nucleotides are TGTGCCAGCAGCTTAAGCGGGTACGGCACTGAAGCTTTCTTT. Translation: CASSLSGYGTEAFF.

This chain uses TRBV10-3 with TRBJ2-1; D remains ambiguous. Germline values: CDR1 ENHRY, CDR2 SYGVKD. V lost 1 base and J lost 6, with 7 bases in between. This CDR3 is 13 amino acids long. CDR3 sequence: CAISEYVSNEQFF. In DNA form, the CDR3 reads TGTGCCATCAGTGAGTACGTCTCCAATGAGCAGTTCTTC.

The rearrangement links TRBV20-1 to TRBJ1-5; 7 bases match TRBD1. The CDR3 is 15 residues long. Trimming removed 0 bases from V and 5 bases from J; junction bases left unmatched: 7. Germline assignment: CDR1 DFQATT and CDR2 SNEGSKA (reference sequence). The CDR3 protein is CSAREPGTAYQPQHF. CDR3 nucleotides: TGCAGTGCTAGAGAACCCGGGACAGCATATCAGCCCCAGCATTTT.

V is TRBV27 and J is TRBJ1-6, with TRBD1 as a possible D gene (6 bases). The CDR3 length is 15 residues. Germline V CDR1 and CDR2: MNHEY, SMNVEV (reference sequence). V gave up 3 bases and J gave up 8 bases, with 14 bases separating them. The CDR3 bases are TGTGCCAGCAGTTTTCGGTCAGGGACATATTCACCCCTCCACTTT. It is translated as CASSFRSGTYSPLHF.

On this clonotype itself: This may stem from a read error, because a much larger clone lies one nucleotide away. This chain joins TRBV20-1 and TRBJ1-1; D is uncertain. V gave up 1 base and J gave up 3 bases, with 12 bases separating them. The length of the CDR3 is 14 residues. From germline, CDR1 is DFQATT and CDR2 SNEGSKA (reference sequence). The CDR3 here is CSARASDKDTEAFF. As DNA, the CDR3 is TGCAGTGCTAGAGCCTCAGATAAGGACACTGAAGCTTTCTTT.

The rearrangement links TRBV7-2 to TRBJ2-1; D is unclear. V dropped 4 bases and J dropped 0 bases, with 10 bases sitting between them. This CDR3 is 15 amino acids long. Germline V CDR1 and CDR2: SGHTA, FQGNSA. The CDR3 region has the DNA TGTGCCAGCAGCTCCCTTAGGAGCTCCTACAATGAGCAGTTCTTC. It codes for CASSSLRSSYNEQFF.